The 25 T cell receptor beta chains below were found in one sample sequenced in a study of CD8 T cells in Susac syndrome. Random hexamers served to reverse transcribe roughly 0.5 to 1 ug RNA. One entry per CDR3 protein results from TCRdb running MiXCR on the immunoSEQ multiplex PCR reads. The table records under 200,000 distinct CDR3 sequences, approximately 95% of them present only once. Material: CD4+ T cells from PBMCs. The receptor source for this set is a human donor with Susac syndrome.

J is TRBJ1-5 and V is TRBV4-2; unclear D gene. This CDR3 spans 16 amino acids. Germline V gives CDR1 LGHNA, CDR2 YNFKEQ. Trimming shortened V by 0 bases and J by 7 bases, and 16 bases separated the two germline ends. This chain's CDR3 is CASSQDAGSLNQPQHF. Here the CDR3 DNA reads TGTGCCAGCAGCCAAGATGCGGGATCACTCAACCAGCCCCAGCATTTT.

The J gene is TRBJ1-2, the V gene TRBV11-2, with 9 bases that match TRBD1. The J segment lost 5 bases and the V segment lost 5 bases, leaving 12 bases of the junction unmatched. Per the germline V gene, CDR1 is SGHAT and CDR2 is FQNNGV. The CDR3 spans 16 residues. The CDR3 spells CASSLTVRDRAYGYTF. The CDR3 bases are TGTGCCAGCAGCCTCACCGTCCGGGACAGGGCTTATGGCTACACCTTC.

The rearrangement joins TRBV18 to TRBJ2-7; maybe TRBD2 (6 bases). CDR1 is KGHSH and CDR2 is LQKENI in the germline V gene. V lost 2 bases and J lost 3, with 11 bases in between. The CDR3 loop spans 14 amino acids. CDR3 in DNA: TGTGCCAGCTCACCAGGAGGGGAAGGCTACGAGCAGTACGTC. Protein sequence: CASSPGGEGYEQYV.

V is TRBV12-3 or TRBV12-4 and J is TRBJ2-4; D could derive from TRBD1 or TRBD2 (6 bases each). V gave up 3 bases and J gave up 1 base, with 13 bases separating them. The length of the CDR3 is 16 residues. The CDR3 is CASSLGSGGAKNIQYF. CDR3 bases: TGTGCCAGCAGTTTGGGGTCCGGGGGCGCCAAAAACATTCAGTACTTC.

The chain combines TRBV30 with TRBJ2-7; the match to TRBD2 covers 7 bases. This CDR3 comprises 12 residues. V lost 6 bases, J lost 0 bases, and 2 bases stayed unmatched. The germline V gene has CDR1 GTSNPN and CDR2 SVGIG (reference sequence). In DNA form, the CDR3 reads TGTGCCTGCCGGGACTACTCCTACGAGCAGTACTTC. Translation gives CACRDYSYEQYF.

V is TRBV7-9 and J is TRBJ2-5; TRBD2 agrees at 7 bases. The V gene end was trimmed by 5 bases and the J gene end by 5 bases; junction bases not matched to a gene: 17. The CDR3 is 17 residues long. Germline V gives CDR1 SEHNR, CDR2 FQNEAQ (reference sequence). The chain's CDR3 is CASSLLSGTSGRETQYF. CDR3 coding DNA: TGTGCCAGCAGCCTACTGAGCGGGACGAGTGGTAGGGAGACCCAGTACTTC.

V is TRBV5-6 and J is TRBJ2-3, with TRBD2 identical over 10 bases. V was pared by 5 bases and J by 1 base, with 4 bases of the junction left unmatched. CDR1 and CDR2 from the germline V gene are SGHDT and YYEEEE. The CDR3 covers 15 residues. The CDR3 DNA reads as TGTGCCAGCAGGTATAGCGGGAGGCGCACAGATACGCAGTATTTT. Protein sequence: CASRYSGRRTDTQYF.

This sequence joins TRBV28 and TRBJ2-1, with D uncertain. The CDR3 contains 12 residues. Trimming pared 3 bases from V and 16 bases from J, leaving 16 bases between. The germline CDR1 and CDR2 sequences are MDHEN and SYDVKM. CDR3 in DNA: TGTGCCAGCAGTTTCTCTGAGGCTGGGCGATTCTTC. This codes for CASSFSEAGRFF.

V usage is TRBV9 and J usage is TRBJ1-2, with D perhaps TRBD1 (5 bases). V was shortened by 0 bases and J by 6 bases, with 18 bases between the two germline ends. CDR1 SGDLS and CDR2 YYNGEE come from the germline V gene. The CDR3 has 16 amino acids. The CDR3 loop reads CASSVARWTQRDGYTF. For the CDR3, the DNA is TGTGCCAGCAGCGTAGCTCGCTGGACACAGAGAGATGGCTACACCTTC.

The V gene is TRBV30, the J gene TRBJ2-1; a weak D match, TRBD2 (6 bases). Trimming cost V 5 bases and J 6 bases, with 11 bases left between them. Germline CDR1 is GTSNPN and CDR2 is SVGIG (reference sequence). The CDR3 runs to 12 residues. CDR3 DNA sequence: TGTGCCTGGGACTTGGGGGGCAATGAGCAGTTCTTC. Its translation: CAWDLGGNEQFF. Together with reference TRBV30 and TRBJ2-1, the CDR3 gives the full variable domain: SQTIHQWPATLVQPVGSPLSLECTVEGTSNPNLYWYRQAAGRGLQLLFYSVGIGQISSEVPQNLSASRPQDRQFILSSKKLLLSDSGFYLCAWDLGGNEQFFGPGTRLTVL.

This clonotype was detected only once. The chain links TRBV20-1 to TRBJ1-2; D perhaps matches TRBD1 (6 bases). The CDR3 runs to 14 residues. Per the germline V gene, CDR1 is DFQATT and CDR2 is SNEGSKA (reference sequence). The V and J ends lost 1 base and 5 bases respectively, with 14 bases between them. CDR3 protein: CSARAGQKVYGYTF. The CDR3 DNA follows: TGCAGTGCTAGAGCTGGACAGAAAGTTTATGGCTACACCTTC.

The rearrangement links TRBV15 to TRBJ2-1, with a tentative D call TRBD2 (6 bases). The germline V gene encodes CDR1 LNHNV and CDR2 YYDKDF (reference sequence). The V end lost 3 bases, the J end lost 2 bases, and 11 bases lay between the germline ends. CDR3 length equals 15 residues. The CDR3 DNA follows: TGTGCCACCAGCAGGAATAGCGGTGCCTACAATGAGCAGTTCTTC. It yields the protein CATSRNSGAYNEQFF. The full variable domain, with the rest looked up from reference TRBV15 and TRBJ2-1, is DAMVIQNPRYQVTQFGKPVTLSCSQTLNHNVMYWYQQKSSQAPKLLFHYYDKDFNNEADTPDNFQSRRPNTSFCFLDIRSPGLGDTAMYLCATSRNSGAYNEQFFGPGTRLTVL.

The rearrangement joins TRBV12-3 or TRBV12-4 to TRBJ2-3, with 7 bases fitting TRBD1. The trim removed 5 bases at V and 3 bases at J, leaving 2 bases unmatched. The CDR3 has 13 amino acids. The CDR3 here is CASSATGTDTQYF. The DNA of the CDR3 is TGTGCCAGCAGTGCGACAGGGACAGATACGCAGTATTTT.

The J gene is TRBJ2-7, the V gene TRBV12-3 or TRBV12-4, with TRBD1 identical over 8 bases. V lost 7 bases, J lost 3 bases, and 8 bases stayed unmatched. The CDR3 is 14 residues long. CDR3 DNA sequence: TGTGCCAGCACCCAGACAGGGGTCAACTACGAGCAGTACTTC. Amino acid sequence: CASTQTGVNYEQYF.

The rearrangement uses TRBV7-9 and TRBJ2-7; D unresolved. The CDR3 consists of 14 residues. Per germline, CDR1 SEHNR and CDR2 FQNEAQ (reference sequence). The ends were cut back, 0 bases at V and 3 bases at J, with 9 bases in the middle. CDR3 bases: TGTGCCAGCAGCTTAGCGGGTTTGGGCTACGAGCAGTACTTC. Amino acids: CASSLAGLGYEQYF.

The chain employs TRBV20-1 and TRBJ2-7, with TRBD2 identical over 7 bases. The V and J ends lost 6 bases and 5 bases, in that order; junction bases with no gene match: 7. The CDR3 has 12 amino acids. CDR1 and CDR2 (germline): DFQATT, SNEGSKA (reference sequence). The CDR3 spells CSAQRGDHEQYV. DNA of the CDR3: TGCAGTGCCCAACGGGGGGACCACGAGCAGTACGTC.

V is TRBV6-2 or TRBV6-3 and J is TRBJ2-7; the match to TRBD1 covers 9 bases. Germline loops: CDR1 MNHEY, CDR2 SVGEGT. The CDR3 sequence is 14 residues long. V lost 7 bases to trimming and J lost 7 bases; unmatched junction nucleotides: 11. In DNA form, the CDR3 reads TGTGCCAGCACTCCATCAGGGACAGGGAATGAGCAGTACTTC. Its translation: CASTPSGTGNEQYF.

J is TRBJ1-2 and V is TRBV2; D remains ambiguous. V shed 8 bases and J shed 5 bases, with 3 bases lying between them. The V gene's germline CDR1 is SNHLY and CDR2 FYNNEI. There are 9 residues in the CDR3. CDR3 sequence: CASLYGYTF. In nucleotides, the CDR3 is TGTGCCAGCTTATATGGCTACACCTTC.

The chain combines TRBV24-1 with TRBJ2-5; D remains unclear. Between the trimmed V and J ends, which lost 5 bases and 3 bases, there was a span of 9 bases. Germline loops: CDR1 KGHDR, CDR2 SFDVKD. The CDR3 has 13 residues. CDR3 in amino acids: CATSVAGKETQYF. In DNA, the CDR3 is TGTGCCACCAGTGTTGCAGGAAAAGAGACCCAGTACTTC.

The chain carries TRBV7-9 and TRBJ1-5, with 9 bases fitting TRBD1. The CDR3 contains 14 residues. Germline lookup yields CDR1 SEHNR and CDR2 FQNEAQ (reference sequence). With 5 bases clipped from V and 5 bases from J, the junction kept 4 bases outside the gene matches. DNA for the CDR3: TGTGCCAGCAGCGGACGGACAGGGGATCAGCCCCAGCATTTT. Translation: CASSGRTGDQPQHF.

This clonotype has only one observation. An end of the junction does not agree with germline; a read error may underlie this. J is TRBJ2-1 and V is TRBV24-1; 9 bases match TRBD2. Germline CDR1 reads KGHDR; CDR2 reads SFDVKD. The length of the CDR3 is 16 residues. CDR3 in DNA: TGTGCCACCAGGTCGGCGGGGGGGGCTCTGGGGAATGGGCAGTTCTTC. Protein sequence: CATRSAGGALGNGQFF.

The chain combines TRBV4-1 with TRBJ2-7, with D maybe TRBD1 (5 bases). Trimming took 2 bases from V and 2 from J, leaving 25 bases between them. Germline loops: CDR1 MGHRA, CDR2 YSYEKL. The CDR3 has 19 residues. CDR3 sequence: CASSQIPHLGRTLTYEQYV. For the CDR3, the DNA is TGCGCCAGCAGCCAAATACCTCACCTAGGGCGGACACTAACCTACGAGCAGTACGTC.

This chain uses TRBV4-3 with TRBJ2-1; D is uncertain. The V gene's germline CDR1 is LGHNA and CDR2 YSLEER. The CDR3 contains 16 residues. V was trimmed by 2 bases and J by 0 bases, leaving 11 bases between them. The CDR3 loop reads CASSQSWASSYNEQFF. The DNA for the CDR3 is TGCGCCAGCAGCCAATCATGGGCAAGCTCCTACAATGAGCAGTTCTTC.

V gene TRBV6-2 or TRBV6-3 combines with J gene TRBJ2-1, with 8 bases lining up with TRBD1. There are 17 residues in the CDR3. V shed 2 bases and J 6 bases; nucleotides not matched to a gene: 12. CDR1 MNHEY and CDR2 SVGEGT come from the germline V gene. In DNA form, the CDR3 reads TGTGCCAGCAGTTACGCCAGGGGGCTCCAACACTTCAATGAGCAGTTCTTC. Translated: CASSYARGLQHFNEQFF.

This chain uses TRBV20-1 with TRBJ2-7; D is ambiguous. Trimming removed 1 base from V and 5 bases from J, with 12 bases in between. The CDR3 extends over 13 amino acids. The germline CDR1 and CDR2 sequences are DFQATT and SNEGSKA (reference sequence). DNA of the CDR3: TGCAGTGCTAGAGCCGGTAGTAAGAACGAGCAGTACTTC. Its translation: CSARAGSKNEQYF.